This TCR beta chain was documented in a study of T cells in Graves' hyperthyroidism and ophthalmopathy. The CDR3 sequence is 12 residues long. Trimming cost V 6 bases and J 6 bases; bases outside gene matches: 6. Germline-derived CDR1 and CDR2 are SQVTM and ANQGSEA. The source material, RNA transcripts, was used to amplify TCR beta CDR3 regions. RT-PCR in the first round (using the HTBI primer set) targeted the TCR CDR3. MiXCR, applied by TCRdb to the multiplex PCR reads, yields one record per CDR3 protein. The sample consists of 400,000 to 600,000 distinct CDR3 sequences, roughly 16% of them appearing once. Ten or more counts support this clonotype.

The source of this sequence is a woman between 25 and 40 years old with Graves' ophthalmopathy. The sample consisted of blood. The chain employs TRBV29-1 and TRBJ1-2, with 8 bases lining up with TRBD1. In DNA form, the CDR3 reads TGCAGCGTACTACAGGGGGATCATGGCTACACCTTC. Translation: CSVLQGDHGYTF.